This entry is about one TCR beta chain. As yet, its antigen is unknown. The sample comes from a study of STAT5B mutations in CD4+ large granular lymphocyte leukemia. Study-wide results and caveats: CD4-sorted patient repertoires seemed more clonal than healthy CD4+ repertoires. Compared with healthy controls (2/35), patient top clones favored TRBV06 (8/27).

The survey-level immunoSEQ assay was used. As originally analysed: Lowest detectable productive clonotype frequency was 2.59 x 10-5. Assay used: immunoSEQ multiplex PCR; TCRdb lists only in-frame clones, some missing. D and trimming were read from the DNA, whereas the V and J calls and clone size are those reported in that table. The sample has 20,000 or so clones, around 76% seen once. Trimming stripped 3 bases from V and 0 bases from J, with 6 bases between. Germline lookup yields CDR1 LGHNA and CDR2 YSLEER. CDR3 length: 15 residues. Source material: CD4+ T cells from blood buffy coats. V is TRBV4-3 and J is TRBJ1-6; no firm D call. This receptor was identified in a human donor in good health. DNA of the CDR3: TGCGCCAGCAGCCATAAAAGCTCCTATAATTCACCCCTCCACTTT. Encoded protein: CASSHKSSYNSPLHF.